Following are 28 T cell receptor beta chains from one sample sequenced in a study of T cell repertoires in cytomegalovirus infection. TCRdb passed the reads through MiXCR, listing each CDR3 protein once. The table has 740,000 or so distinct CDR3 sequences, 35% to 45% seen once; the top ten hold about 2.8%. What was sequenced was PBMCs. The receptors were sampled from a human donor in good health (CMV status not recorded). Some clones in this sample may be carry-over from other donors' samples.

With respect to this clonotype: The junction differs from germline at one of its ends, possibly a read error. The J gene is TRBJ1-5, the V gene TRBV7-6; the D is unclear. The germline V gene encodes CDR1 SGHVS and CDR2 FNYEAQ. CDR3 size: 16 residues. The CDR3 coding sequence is TGTGCCAGCAGTCCGACCTTGGGCAGCAGCAATCAGTCCCAGCATTTT. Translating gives CASSPTLGSSNQSQHF. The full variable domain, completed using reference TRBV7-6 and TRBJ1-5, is GAGVSQSPRYKVTKRGQDVALRCDPISGHVSLYWYRQALGQGPEFLTYFNYEAQQDKSGLPNDRFSAERPEGSISTLTIQRTEQRDSAMYRCASSPTLGSSNQSQHFGDGTRLSIL.

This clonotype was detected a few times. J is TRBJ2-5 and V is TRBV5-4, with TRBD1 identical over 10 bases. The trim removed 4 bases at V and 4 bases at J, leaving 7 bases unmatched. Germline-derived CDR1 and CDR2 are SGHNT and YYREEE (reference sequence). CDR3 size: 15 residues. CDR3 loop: CASSEGDRGTETQYF. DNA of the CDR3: TGTGCCAGCAGCGAGGGGGACAGGGGAACAGAGACCCAGTACTTC.

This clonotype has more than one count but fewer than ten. CDR3 loop: CASGIAGGGFF. The CDR3 coding sequence is TGTGCCAGCGGTATAGCGGGAGGAGGGTTCTTC. The chain links TRBV28 to TRBJ2-1; 10 nucleotides match TRBD2. After removal of 8 bases from V and 15 bases from J, the junction contained 7 bases not matched to a gene. CDR1 and CDR2 from the germline V gene are MDHEN and SYDVKM. CDR3 size: 11 residues. Drawing the rest from reference TRBV28 and TRBJ2-1, the complete variable domain is DVKVTQSSRYLVKRTGEKVFLECVQDMDHENMFWYRQDPGLGLRLIYFSYDVKMKEKGDIPEGYSVSREKKERFSLILESASTNQTSMYLCASGIAGGGFFGPGTRLTVL.

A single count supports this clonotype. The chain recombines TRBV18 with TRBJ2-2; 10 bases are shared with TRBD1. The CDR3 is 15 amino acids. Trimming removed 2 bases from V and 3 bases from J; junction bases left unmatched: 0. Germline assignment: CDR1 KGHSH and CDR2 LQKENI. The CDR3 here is CASSPGTGDTGELFF. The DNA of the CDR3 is TGTGCCAGCTCACCAGGGACAGGGGACACCGGGGAGCTGTTTTTT.

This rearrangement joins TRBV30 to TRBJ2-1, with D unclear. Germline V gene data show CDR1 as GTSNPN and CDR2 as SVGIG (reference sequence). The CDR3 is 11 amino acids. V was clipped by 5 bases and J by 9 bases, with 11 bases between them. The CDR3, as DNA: TGTGCCTGGGCCCACGGCAGTGAGCAGTTCTTC. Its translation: CAWAHGSEQFF.

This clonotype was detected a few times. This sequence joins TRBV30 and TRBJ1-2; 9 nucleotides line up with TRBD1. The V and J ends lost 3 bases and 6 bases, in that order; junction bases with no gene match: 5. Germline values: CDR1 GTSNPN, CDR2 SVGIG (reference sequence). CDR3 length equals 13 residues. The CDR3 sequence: CAWRYTGGDGYTF. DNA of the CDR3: TGTGCCTGGAGATATACAGGGGGCGATGGCTACACCTTC.

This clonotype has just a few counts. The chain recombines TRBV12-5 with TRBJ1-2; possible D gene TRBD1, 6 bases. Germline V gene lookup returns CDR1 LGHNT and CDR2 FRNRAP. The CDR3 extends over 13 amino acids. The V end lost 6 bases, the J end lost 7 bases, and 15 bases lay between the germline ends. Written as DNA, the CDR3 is TGTGCTAGTGGACGAGGGGGGGCGAGTGGCTACACCTTC. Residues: CASGRGGASGYTF. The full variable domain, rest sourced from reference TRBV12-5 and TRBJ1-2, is DARVTQTPRHKVTEMGQEVTMRCQPILGHNTVFWYRQTMMQGLELLAYFRNRAPLDDSGMPKDRFSAEMPDATLATLKIQPSEPRDSAVYFCASGRGGASGYTFGSGTRLTVV.

CDR3 DNA sequence: TGTGCCAGCAGCCCAAGACTAGCGGGAGATTTCGATACGCAGTATTTT. This translates into CASSPRLAGDFDTQYF. The gene calls are TRBV28 and TRBJ2-3, with TRBD2 identical over 12 bases. Germline assignment: CDR1 MDHEN and CDR2 SYDVKM. The CDR3 runs 16 residues. Trimming cost V 6 bases and J 6 bases; bases outside gene matches: 10.

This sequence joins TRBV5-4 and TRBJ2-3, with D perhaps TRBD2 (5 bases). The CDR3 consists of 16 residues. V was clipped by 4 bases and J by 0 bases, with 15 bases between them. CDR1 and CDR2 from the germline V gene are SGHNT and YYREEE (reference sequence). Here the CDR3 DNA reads TGTGCCAGCAGCGCCAACAGCGGCGGGAGCACAGATACGCAGTATTTT. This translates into CASSANSGGSTDTQYF.

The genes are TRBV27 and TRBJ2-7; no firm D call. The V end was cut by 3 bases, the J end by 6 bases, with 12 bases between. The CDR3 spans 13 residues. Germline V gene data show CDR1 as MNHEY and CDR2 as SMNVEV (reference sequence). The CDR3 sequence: CASSFNKVGEQYF. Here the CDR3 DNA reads TGTGCCAGCAGTTTTAATAAAGTAGGCGAGCAGTACTTC.

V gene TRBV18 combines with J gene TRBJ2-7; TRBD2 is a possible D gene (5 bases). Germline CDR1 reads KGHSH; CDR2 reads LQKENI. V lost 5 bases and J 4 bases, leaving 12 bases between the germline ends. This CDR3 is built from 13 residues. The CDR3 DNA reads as TGTGCCAGCTCATCACTTCGGGGATACGAGCAGTACTTC. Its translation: CASSSLRGYEQYF.

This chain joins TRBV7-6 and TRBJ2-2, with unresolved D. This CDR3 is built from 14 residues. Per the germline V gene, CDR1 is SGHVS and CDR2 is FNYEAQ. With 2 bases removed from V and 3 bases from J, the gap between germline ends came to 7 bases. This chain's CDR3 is CASSLRSDTGELFF. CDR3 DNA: TGTGCCAGCAGCTTACGGTCGGACACCGGGGAGCTGTTTTTT.

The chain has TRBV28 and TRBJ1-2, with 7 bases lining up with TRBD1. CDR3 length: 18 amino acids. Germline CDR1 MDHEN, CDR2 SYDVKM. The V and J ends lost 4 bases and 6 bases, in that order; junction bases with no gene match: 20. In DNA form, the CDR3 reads TGTGCCAGCAGTTACCCGGGAAGAGGGGGCGCGGGTTTTAATGGCTACACCTTC. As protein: CASSYPGRGGAGFNGYTF.

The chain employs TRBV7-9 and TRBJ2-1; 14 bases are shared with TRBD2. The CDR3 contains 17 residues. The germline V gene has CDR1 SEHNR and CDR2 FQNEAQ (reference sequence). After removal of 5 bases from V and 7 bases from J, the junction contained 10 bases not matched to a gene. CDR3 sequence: CASSGGTSGGRWNEQFF. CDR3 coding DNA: TGTGCCAGCAGCGGCGGGACTAGCGGGGGACGTTGGAATGAGCAGTTCTTC. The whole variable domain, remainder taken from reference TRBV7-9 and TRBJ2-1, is DTGVSQNPRHKITKRGQNVTFRCDPISEHNRLYWYRQTLGQGPEFLTYFQNEAQLEKSRLLSDRFSAERPKGSFSTLEIQRTEQGDSAMYLCASSGGTSGGRWNEQFFGPGTRLTVL.

CDR3 protein: CASKGLNSPLHF. The CDR3 DNA follows: TGTGCCAGCAAAGGTCTGAATTCACCCCTCCACTTT. This chain links TRBV12-3 or TRBV12-4 with TRBJ1-6; D remains unclear. The CDR3 has 12 residues. The V end was cut by 7 bases, the J end by 7 bases, with 8 bases between.

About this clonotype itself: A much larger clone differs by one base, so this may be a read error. CDR3 sequence: CAISLGGSYSPLHF. CDR3 nucleotide sequence: TGTGCCATCAGCTTAGGCGGCTCGTATTCACCCCTCCACTTT. The chain is built from TRBV7-2 and TRBJ1-6; D unclear. Germline loops: CDR1 SGHTA, CDR2 FQGNSA. This CDR3 comprises 14 residues.

CDR3: CASSHDGADTEAFF. The DNA of the CDR3 is TGTGCCAGTAGTCACGACGGGGCGGACACTGAAGCTTTCTTT. V and J are TRBV19 and TRBJ1-1, with D possibly matching TRBD1 (5 bases). Deletions cut 5 bases from V and 3 bases from J, with 13 bases between. This CDR3 has 14 amino acids. CDR1 LNHDA and CDR2 SQIVND come from the germline V gene (reference sequence).

The chain's CDR3 is CASSERGQGPLNQPQHF. The CDR3 nucleotides are TGTGCCAGCAGTGAAAGGGGACAGGGTCCTCTCAATCAGCCCCAGCATTTT. This chain joins TRBV2 and TRBJ1-5; TRBD1 agrees at 9 bases. This CDR3 is built from 17 residues. CDR1 is SNHLY, CDR2 FYNNEI, per germline. The J segment lost 3 bases and the V segment lost 2 bases, leaving 8 bases of the junction unmatched.

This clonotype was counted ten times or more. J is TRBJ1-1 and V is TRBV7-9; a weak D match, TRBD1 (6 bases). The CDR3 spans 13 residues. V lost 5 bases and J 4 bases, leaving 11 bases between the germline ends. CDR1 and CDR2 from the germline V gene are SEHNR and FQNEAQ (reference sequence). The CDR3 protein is CASSRDRITEAFF. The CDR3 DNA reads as TGTGCCAGCAGCCGCGACAGGATCACTGAAGCTTTCTTT.

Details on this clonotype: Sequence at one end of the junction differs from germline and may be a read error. The CDR3: CASSLDALWGTYNEQFF. CDR3 sequence (DNA): TGTGCCAGCAGCTTGGACGCTTTGTGGGGAACCTACAATGAGCAGTTCTTC. V and J are TRBV5-3 and TRBJ2-1; the D is unclear. TRBV5-3 is noted as an ORF with a role that remains uncertain. This CDR3 is 17 amino acids long.

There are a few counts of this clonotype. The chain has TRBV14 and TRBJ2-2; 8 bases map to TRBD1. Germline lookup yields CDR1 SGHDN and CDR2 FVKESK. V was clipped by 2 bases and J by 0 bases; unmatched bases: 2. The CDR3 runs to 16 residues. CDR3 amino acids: CASSQTGGANTGELFF. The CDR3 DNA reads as TGTGCCAGCAGCCAAACAGGGGGAGCGAACACCGGGGAGCTGTTTTTT.

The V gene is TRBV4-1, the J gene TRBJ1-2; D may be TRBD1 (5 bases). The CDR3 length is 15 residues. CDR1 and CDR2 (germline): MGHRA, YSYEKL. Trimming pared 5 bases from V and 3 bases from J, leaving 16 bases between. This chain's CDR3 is CASSGSTAEYYGYTF. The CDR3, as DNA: TGCGCCAGCAGCGGTTCGACAGCCGAATACTATGGCTACACCTTC.

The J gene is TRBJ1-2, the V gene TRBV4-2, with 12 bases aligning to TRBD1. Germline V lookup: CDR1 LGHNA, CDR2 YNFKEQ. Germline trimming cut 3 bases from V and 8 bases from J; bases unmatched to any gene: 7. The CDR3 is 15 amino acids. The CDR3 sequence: CASSHWGTGGAGYTF. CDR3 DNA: TGTGCCAGCAGCCACTGGGGGACAGGGGGCGCGGGCTACACCTTC.

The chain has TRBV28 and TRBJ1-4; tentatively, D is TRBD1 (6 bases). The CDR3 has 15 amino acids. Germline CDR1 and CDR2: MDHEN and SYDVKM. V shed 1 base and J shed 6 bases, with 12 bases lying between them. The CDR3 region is CASSLLWGADEKLFF. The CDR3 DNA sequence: TGTGCCAGCAGTTTATTATGGGGGGCTGATGAAAAACTGTTTTTT. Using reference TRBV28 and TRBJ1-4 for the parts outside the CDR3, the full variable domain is DVKVTQSSRYLVKRTGEKVFLECVQDMDHENMFWYRQDPGLGLRLIYFSYDVKMKEKGDIPEGYSVSREKKERFSLILESASTNQTSMYLCASSLLWGADEKLFFGSGTQLSVL.

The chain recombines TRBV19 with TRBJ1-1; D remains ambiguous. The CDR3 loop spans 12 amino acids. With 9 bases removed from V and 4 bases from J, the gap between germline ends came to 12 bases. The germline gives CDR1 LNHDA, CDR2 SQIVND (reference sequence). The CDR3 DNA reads TGTGCCAGCGTCGGTATCGGCACTGAAGCTTTCTTT. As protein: CASVGIGTEAFF.

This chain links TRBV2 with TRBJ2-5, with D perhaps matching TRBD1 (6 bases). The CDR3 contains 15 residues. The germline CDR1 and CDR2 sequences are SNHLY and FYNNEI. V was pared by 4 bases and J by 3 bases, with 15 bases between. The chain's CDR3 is CASSVLPQGKETQYF. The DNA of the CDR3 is TGTGCCAGCAGTGTCCTACCTCAGGGGAAAGAGACCCAGTACTTC.

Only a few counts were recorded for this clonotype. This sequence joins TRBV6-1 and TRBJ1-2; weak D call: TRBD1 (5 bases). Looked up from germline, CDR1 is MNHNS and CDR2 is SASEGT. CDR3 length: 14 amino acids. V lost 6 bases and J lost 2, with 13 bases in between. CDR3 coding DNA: TGTGCCAGCAGAGGCGGGACGGAGAACTATGGCTACACCTTC. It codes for CASRGGTENYGYTF.

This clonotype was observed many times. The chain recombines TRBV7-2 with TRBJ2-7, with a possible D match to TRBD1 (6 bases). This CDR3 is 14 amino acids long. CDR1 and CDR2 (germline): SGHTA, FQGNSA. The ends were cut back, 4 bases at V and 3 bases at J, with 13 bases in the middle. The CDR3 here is CASSSTGTHYEQYF. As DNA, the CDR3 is TGTGCCAGCAGCTCCACAGGGACCCACTACGAGCAGTACTTC.